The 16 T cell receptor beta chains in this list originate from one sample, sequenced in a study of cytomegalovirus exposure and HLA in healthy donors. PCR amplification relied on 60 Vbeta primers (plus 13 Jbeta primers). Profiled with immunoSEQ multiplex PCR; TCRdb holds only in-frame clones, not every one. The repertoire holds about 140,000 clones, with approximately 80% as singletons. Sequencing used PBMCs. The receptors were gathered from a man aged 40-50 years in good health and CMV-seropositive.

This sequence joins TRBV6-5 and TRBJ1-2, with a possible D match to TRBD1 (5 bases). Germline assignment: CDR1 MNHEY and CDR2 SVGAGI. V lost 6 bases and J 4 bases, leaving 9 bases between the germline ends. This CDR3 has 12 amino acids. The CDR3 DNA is TGTGCCAGCAGAGGAACAGGCTATGGCTACACCTTC. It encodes CASRGTGYGYTF.

CDR3 DNA: TGCGCCAGCAGCGTCCTAGCGGGAGAGGGCGAGCAGTACTTC. Translation gives CASSVLAGEGEQYF. The genes are TRBV5-1 and TRBJ2-7; 10 positions agree with TRBD2. After removal of 4 bases from V and 6 bases from J, the junction contained 7 bases not matched to a gene. The germline V gene has CDR1 SGHRS and CDR2 YFSETQ. The CDR3 is 14 amino acids.

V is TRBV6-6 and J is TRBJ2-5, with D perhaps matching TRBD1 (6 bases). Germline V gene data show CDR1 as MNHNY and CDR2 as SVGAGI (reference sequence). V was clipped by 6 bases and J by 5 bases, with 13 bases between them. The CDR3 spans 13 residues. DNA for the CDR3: TGTGCCAGCAGGCCAGGGGTTAGGGAGACCCAGTACTTC. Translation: CASRPGVRETQYF.

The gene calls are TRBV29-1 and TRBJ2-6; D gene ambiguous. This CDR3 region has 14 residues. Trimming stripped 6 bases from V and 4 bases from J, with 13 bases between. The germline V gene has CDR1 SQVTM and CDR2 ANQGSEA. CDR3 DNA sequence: TGCAGCGTGCTACTCTTGTCGGGGGCCAACGTCCTGACTTTC. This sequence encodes CSVLLLSGANVLTF.

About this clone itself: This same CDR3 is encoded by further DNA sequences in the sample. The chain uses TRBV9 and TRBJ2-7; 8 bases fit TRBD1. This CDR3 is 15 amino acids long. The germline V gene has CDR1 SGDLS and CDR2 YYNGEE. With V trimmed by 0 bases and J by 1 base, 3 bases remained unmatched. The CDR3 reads CASSVGTGKSYEQYF. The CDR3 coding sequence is TGTGCCAGCAGCGTAGGGACAGGGAAATCCTACGAGCAGTACTTC.

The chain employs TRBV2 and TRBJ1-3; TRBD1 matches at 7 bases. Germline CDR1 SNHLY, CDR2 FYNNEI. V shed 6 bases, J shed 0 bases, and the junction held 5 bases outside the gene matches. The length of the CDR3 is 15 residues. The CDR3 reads CASRAGTVSGNTIYF. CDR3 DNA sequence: TGTGCCAGCAGGGCAGGGACAGTCTCTGGAAACACCATATATTTT.

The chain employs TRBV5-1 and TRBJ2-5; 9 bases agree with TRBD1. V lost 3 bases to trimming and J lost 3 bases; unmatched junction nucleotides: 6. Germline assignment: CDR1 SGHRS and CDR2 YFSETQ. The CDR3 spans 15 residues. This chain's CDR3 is CASSYRTGVEETQYF. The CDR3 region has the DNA TGCGCCAGCAGCTATAGGACAGGGGTGGAAGAGACCCAGTACTTC.

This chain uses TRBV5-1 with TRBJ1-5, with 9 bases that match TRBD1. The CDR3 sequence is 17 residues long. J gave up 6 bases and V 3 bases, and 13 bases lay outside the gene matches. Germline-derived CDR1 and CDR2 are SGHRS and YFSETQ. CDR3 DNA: TGCGCCAGCAGCTCAGCCCCCTCAACAGGGGGCGGTCAGCCCCAGCATTTT. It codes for CASSSAPSTGGGQPQHF.

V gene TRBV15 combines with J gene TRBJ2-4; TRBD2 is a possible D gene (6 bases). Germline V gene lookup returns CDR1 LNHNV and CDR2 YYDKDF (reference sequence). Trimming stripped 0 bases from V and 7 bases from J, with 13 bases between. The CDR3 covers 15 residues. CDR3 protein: CATSRDPAGSNIQYF. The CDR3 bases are TGTGCCACCAGCAGAGATCCCGCGGGGTCGAACATTCAGTACTTC.

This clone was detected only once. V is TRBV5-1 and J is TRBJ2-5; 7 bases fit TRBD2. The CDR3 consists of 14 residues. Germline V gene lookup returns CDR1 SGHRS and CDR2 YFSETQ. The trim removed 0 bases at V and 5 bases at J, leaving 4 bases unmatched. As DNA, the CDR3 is TGCGCCAGCAGCTTGGACCGGCGGGAGGAGACCCAGTACTTC. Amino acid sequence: CASSLDRREETQYF.

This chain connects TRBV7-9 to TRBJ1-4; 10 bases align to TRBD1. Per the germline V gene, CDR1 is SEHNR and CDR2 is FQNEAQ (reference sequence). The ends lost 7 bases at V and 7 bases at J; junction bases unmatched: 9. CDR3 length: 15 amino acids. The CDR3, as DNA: TGTGCCAGCACCGTAGCTGGGACAGGGGCTGAAAAACTGTTTTTT. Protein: CASTVAGTGAEKLFF.

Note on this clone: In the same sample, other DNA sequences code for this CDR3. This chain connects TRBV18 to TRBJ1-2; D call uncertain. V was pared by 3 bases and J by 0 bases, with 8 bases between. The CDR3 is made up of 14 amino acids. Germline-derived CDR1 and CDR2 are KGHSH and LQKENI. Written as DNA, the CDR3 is TGTGCCAGCTCACCTAACGGAGCTAACTATGGCTACACCTTC. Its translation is CASSPNGANYGYTF.

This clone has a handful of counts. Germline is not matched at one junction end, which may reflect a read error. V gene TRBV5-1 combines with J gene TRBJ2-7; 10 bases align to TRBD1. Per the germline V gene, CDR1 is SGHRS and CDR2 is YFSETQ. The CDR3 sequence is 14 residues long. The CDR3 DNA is TGCGCCAGCACCTTGGACAGGGGGAACTACGAGCAGTACTTC. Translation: CASTLDRGNYEQYF.

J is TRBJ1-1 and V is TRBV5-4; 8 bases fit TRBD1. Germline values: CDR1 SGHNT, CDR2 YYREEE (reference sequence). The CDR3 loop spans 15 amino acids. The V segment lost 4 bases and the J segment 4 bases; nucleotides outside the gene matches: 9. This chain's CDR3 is CASSRGQGRGTEAFF. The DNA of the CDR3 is TGTGCCAGCAGCCGCGGACAGGGTCGGGGCACTGAAGCTTTCTTT. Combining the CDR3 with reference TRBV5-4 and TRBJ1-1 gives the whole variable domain ETGVTQSPTHLIKTRGQQVTLRCSSQSGHNTVSWYQQALGQGPQFIFQYYREEENGRGNFPPRFSGLQFPNYSSELNVNALELDDSALYLCASSRGQGRGTEAFFGQGTRLTVV.

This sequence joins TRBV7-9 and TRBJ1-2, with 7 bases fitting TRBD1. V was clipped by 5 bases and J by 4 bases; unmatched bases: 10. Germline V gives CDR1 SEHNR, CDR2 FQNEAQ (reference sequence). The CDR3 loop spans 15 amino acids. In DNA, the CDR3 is TGTGCCAGCAGCGGCTGGAGGGGGCTGGTCTATGGCTACACCTTC. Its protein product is CASSGWRGLVYGYTF.

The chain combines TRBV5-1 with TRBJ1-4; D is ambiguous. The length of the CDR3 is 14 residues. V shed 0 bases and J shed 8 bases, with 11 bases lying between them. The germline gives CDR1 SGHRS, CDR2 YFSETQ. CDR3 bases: TGCGCCAGCAGCTTGGTGGCGGGTTCGGAAAAACTGTTTTTT. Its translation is CASSLVAGSEKLFF.